The T cell receptor beta chain under discussion was sequenced for a study of T cells in Graves' hyperthyroidism and ophthalmopathy. Trimming shortened V by 3 bases and J by 7 bases, and 16 bases separated the two germline ends. CDR1 is GTSNPN and CDR2 is SVGIG in the germline V gene (reference sequence). This CDR3 is built from 14 residues. The investigators amplified TCR beta CDR3 regions from RNA transcripts. First-round RT-PCR of the TCR CDR3 relied on the HTBI primer set. Each CDR3 protein is one row after TCRdb ran MiXCR on the multiplex PCR reads. The repertoire has 330,000 or so distinct CDR3 sequences, 15% to 20% of them found once; the top ten carry roughly a sixth.

The material sequenced was blood. J is TRBJ1-5 and V is TRBV30, with D uncertain. The TCR was taken from a woman aged 35 to 49 with Graves' ophthalmopathy. This chain's CDR3 is CAWSSLGEGQPQHF. Here the CDR3 DNA reads TGTGCCTGGAGCTCCCTCGGCGAGGGACAGCCCCAGCATTTT.